This T cell receptor beta chain was found in a study of OX40 agonist ivuxolimab in advanced cancers. Study context: Ivuxolimab was administered intravenously to patients at 0.01 to 10 mg/kg every 2 weeks.

Clones were sequenced by immunoSEQ multiplex PCR, and TCRdb holds only the in-frame ones, with some missing. The table includes around 94,000 clones, 87% detected once. With V trimmed by 5 bases and J by 3 bases, 5 bases remained unmatched. The CDR3 consists of 14 residues. CDR1 and CDR2 from the germline V gene are SGHNT and YENEEA. The chain couples TRBV11-3 to TRBJ2-5, with TRBD1 identical over 8 bases. The receptor comes from an adult with an advanced solid tumor such as melanoma, head and neck, liver or kidney cancer. The source was CD4+ or CD8+ T cells sorted from blood, collected in a trial of the OX40 agonist ivuxolimab. The CDR3 bases are TGTGCCAGCAGCCTTGGACAGGGTAAAGAGACCCAGTACTTC. It encodes CASSLGQGKETQYF.